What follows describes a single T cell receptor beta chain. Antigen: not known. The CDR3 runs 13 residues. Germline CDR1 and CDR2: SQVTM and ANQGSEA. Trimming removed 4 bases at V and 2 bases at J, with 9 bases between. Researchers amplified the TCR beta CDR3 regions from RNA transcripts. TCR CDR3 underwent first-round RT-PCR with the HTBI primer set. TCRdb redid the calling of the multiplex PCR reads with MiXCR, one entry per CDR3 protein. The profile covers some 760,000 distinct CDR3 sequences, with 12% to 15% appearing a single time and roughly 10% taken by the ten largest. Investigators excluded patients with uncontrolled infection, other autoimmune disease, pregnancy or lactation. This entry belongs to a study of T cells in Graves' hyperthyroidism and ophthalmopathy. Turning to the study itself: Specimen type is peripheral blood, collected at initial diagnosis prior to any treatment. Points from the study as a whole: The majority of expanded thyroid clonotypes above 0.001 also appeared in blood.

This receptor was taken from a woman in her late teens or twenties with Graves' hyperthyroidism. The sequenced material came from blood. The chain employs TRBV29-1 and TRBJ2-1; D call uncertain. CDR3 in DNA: TGCAGCGTTGCGCAGGAAGCCTACAATGAGCAGTTCTTC. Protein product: CSVAQEAYNEQFF.